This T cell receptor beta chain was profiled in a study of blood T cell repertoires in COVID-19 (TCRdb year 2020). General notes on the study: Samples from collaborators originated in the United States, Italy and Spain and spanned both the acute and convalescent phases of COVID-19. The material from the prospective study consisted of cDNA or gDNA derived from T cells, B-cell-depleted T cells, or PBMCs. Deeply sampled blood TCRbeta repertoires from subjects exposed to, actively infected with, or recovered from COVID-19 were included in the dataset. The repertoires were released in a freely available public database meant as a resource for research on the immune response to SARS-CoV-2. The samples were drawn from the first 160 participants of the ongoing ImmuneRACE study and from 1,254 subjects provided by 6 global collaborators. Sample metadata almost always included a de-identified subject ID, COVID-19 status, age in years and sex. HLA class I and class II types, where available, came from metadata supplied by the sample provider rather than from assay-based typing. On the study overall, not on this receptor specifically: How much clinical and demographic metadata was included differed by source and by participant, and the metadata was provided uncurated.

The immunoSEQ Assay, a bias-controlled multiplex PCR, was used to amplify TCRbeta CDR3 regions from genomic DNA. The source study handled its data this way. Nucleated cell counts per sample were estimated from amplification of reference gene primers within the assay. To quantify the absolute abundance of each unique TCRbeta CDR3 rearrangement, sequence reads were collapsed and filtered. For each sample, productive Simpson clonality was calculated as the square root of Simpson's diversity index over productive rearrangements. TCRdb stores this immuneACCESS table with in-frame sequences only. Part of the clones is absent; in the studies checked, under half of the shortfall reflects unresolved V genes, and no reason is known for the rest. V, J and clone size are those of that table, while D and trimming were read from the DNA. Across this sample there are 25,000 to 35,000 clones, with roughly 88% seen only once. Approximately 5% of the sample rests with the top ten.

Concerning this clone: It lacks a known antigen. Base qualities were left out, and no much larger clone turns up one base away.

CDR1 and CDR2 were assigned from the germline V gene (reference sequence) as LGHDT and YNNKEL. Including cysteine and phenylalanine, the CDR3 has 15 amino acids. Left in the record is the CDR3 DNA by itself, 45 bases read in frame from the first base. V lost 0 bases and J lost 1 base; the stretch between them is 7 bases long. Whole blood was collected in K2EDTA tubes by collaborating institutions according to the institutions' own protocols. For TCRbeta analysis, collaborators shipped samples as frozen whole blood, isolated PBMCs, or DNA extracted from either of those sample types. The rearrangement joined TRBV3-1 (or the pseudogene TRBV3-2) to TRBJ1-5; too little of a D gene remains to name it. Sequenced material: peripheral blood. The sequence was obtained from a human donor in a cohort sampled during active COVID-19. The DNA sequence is TGTGCCAGCAGCCAAGATCAGATGAGCAATCAGCCCCAGCATTTT. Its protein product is CASSQDQMSNQPQHF.